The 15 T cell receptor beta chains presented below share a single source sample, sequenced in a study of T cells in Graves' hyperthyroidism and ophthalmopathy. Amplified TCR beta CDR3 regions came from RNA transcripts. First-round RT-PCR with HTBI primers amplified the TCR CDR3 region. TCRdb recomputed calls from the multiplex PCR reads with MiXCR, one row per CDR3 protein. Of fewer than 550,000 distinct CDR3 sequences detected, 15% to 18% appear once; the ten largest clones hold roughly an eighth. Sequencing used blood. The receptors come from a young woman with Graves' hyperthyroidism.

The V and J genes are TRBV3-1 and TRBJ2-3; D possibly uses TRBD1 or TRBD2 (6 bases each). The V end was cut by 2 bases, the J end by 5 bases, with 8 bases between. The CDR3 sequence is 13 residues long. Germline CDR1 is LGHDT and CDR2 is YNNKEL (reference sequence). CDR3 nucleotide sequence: TGTGCCAGCAGCCAAAAGGGGGGAGATACGCAGTATTTT. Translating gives CASSQKGGDTQYF.

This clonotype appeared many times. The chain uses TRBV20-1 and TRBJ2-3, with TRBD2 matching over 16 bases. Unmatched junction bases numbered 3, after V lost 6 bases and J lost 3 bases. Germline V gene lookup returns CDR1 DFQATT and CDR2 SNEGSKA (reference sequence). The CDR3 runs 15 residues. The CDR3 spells CSAEGLAGGTDTQYF. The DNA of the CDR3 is TGCAGTGCCGAGGGACTAGCGGGAGGGACAGATACGCAGTATTTT.

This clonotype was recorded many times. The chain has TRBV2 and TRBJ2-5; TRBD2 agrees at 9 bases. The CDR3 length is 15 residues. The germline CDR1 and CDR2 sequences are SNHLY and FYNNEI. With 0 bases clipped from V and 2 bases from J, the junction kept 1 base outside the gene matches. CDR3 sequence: CASSEALAGQETQYF. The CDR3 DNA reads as TGTGCCAGCAGTGAAGCTCTAGCGGGGCAAGAGACCCAGTACTTC.

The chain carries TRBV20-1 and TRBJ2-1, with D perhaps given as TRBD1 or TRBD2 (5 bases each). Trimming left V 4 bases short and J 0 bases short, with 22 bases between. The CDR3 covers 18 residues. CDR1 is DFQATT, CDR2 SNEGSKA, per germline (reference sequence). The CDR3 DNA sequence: TGCAGTGCTACAGGGAGAGTCGGGGCTGGGAGCTCCTACAATGAGCAGTTCTTC. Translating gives CSATGRVGAGSSYNEQFF.

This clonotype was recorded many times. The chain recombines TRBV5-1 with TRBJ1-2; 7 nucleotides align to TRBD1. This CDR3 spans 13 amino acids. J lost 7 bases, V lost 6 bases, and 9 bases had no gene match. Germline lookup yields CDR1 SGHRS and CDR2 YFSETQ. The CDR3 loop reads CASNQTGPSGYTF. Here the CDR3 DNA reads TGCGCCAGCAACCAGACAGGGCCTAGTGGCTACACCTTC.

The CDR3 region is CASSLVGGGNEQFF. The CDR3 DNA reads as TGTGCCAGCAGCCTAGTGGGGGGCGGGAATGAGCAGTTCTTC. This chain uses TRBV5-4 with TRBJ2-1; D could derive from TRBD1 or TRBD2 (6 bases each). The CDR3 has 14 residues. In germline, CDR1 is SGHNT, CDR2 YYREEE (reference sequence). V gave up 4 bases and J gave up 7 bases, with 15 bases separating them.

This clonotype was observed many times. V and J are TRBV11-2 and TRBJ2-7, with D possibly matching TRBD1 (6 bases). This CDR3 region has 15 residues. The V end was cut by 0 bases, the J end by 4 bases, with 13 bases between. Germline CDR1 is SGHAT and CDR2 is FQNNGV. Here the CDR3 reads CASSLDPTGSYEQYF. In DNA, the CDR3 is TGTGCCAGCAGCTTAGACCCGACAGGATCGTACGAGCAGTACTTC.

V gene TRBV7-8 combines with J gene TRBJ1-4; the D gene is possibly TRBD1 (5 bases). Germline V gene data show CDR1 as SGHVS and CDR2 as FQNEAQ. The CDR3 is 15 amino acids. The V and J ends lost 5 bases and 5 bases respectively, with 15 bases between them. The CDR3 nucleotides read TGTGCCAGCAGCCAGGGACGGCTACGAAATGAAAAACTGTTTTTT. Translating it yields CASSQGRLRNEKLFF.

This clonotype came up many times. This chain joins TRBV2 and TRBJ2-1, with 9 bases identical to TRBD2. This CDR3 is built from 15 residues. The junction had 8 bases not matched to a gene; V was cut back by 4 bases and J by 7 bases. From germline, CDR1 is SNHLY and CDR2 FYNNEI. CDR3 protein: CASSVGSGRSNEQFF. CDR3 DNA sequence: TGTGCCAGCAGTGTAGGTAGCGGGAGAAGTAATGAGCAGTTCTTC.

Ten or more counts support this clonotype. The DNA for the CDR3 is TGTGCCAGCAGTTACTCTAGGGCGGGAGGTTCACATCAAACCGAGCAGTACTTC. It codes for CASSYSRAGGSHQTEQYF. J is TRBJ2-7 and V is TRBV6-5; 8 positions match TRBD2. Germline V gene sequence: CDR1 MNHEY, CDR2 SVGAGI. The CDR3 runs to 18 residues. Germline trimming cut 0 bases from V and 6 bases from J; bases unmatched to any gene: 16.

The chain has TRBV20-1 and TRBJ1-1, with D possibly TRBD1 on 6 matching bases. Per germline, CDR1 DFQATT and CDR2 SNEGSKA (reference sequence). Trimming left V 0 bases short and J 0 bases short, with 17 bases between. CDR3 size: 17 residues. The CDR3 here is CSARDLPRGKLNTEAFF. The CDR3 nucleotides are TGCAGTGCTAGAGATCTGCCTAGGGGGAAGTTGAACACTGAAGCTTTCTTT.

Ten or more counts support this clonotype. In DNA form, the CDR3 reads TGTGCCAGCAGTTACCTCTTAACCTACAATGAGCAGTTCTTC. Amino acid sequence: CASSYLLTYNEQFF. The rearrangement links TRBV27 to TRBJ2-1; no clear D gene. CDR3 length: 14 residues. Trimming pared 4 bases from V and 2 bases from J, leaving 9 bases between. The germline gives CDR1 MNHEY, CDR2 SMNVEV (reference sequence).

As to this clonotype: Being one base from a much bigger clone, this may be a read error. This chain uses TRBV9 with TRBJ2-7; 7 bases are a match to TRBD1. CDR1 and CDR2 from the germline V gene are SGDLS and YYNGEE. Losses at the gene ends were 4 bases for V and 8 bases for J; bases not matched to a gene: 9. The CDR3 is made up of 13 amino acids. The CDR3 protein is CASSTDRVYKQYF. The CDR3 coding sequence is TGTGCCAGCAGCACCGACAGGGTTTACAAGCAGTACTTC. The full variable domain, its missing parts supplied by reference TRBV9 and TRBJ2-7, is DSGVTQTPKHLITATGQRVTLRCSPRSGDLSVYWYQQSLDQGLQFLIQYYNGEERAKGNILERFSAQQFPDLHSELNLSSLELGDSALYFCASSTDRVYKQYFGPGTRLTVT.

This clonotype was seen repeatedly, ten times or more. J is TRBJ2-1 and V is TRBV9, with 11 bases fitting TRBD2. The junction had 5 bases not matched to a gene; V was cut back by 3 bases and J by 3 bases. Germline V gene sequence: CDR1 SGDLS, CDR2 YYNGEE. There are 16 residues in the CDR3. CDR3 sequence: CASSGQTSGGYNEQFF. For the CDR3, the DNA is TGTGCCAGCAGCGGCCAAACTAGCGGGGGCTACAATGAGCAGTTCTTC.

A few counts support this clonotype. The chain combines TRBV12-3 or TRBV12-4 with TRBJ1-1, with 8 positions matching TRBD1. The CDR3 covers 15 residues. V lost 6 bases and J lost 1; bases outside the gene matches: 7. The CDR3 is CASRRRTGGNTEAFF. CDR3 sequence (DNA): TGTGCCAGCAGGCGTAGAACAGGGGGGAACACTGAAGCTTTCTTT.